This record looks at one TCR beta chain sequence and its context. This entry belongs to a study of T cells after somatic rescue of genetic block. The CDR3 has 17 residues. CDR1 is SGHVS, CDR2 FQNEAQ, per germline. Trimming cost V 5 bases and J 3 bases; bases outside gene matches: 12. The repertoire was sequenced with immunoSEQ multiplex PCR; TCRdb's copy has only in-frame clones and lacks some. Of around 70,000 clones in the sample, around 93% were seen once. The sample comprised peripheral blood mononuclear cells (PBMCs). The sequence was obtained from a man aged 40-55 years. This chain connects TRBV7-8 to TRBJ2-2; 7 nucleotides match TRBD1. The CDR3: CASSPGAGTVDTGELFF. In DNA, the CDR3 is TGTGCCAGCAGCCCAGGGGCCGGGACAGTGGACACCGGGGAGCTGTTTTTT. Supplemented by reference TRBV7-8 and TRBJ2-2, the full variable domain reads GAGVSQSPRYKVAKRGQDVALRCDPISGHVSLFWYQQALGQGPEFLTYFQNEAQLDKSGLPSDRFFAERPEGSVSTLKIQRTQQEDSAVYLCASSPGAGTVDTGELFFGEGSRLTVL.